This T cell receptor beta chain was observed in a study of CD8 T cells in Susac syndrome. General study points: The study conceded that its TCR sequencing and HLA analysis involved relatively few individuals.

Concerning this clonotype itself: Its target is not known.

Random hexamers were used to reverse transcribe 0.5 to 1 ug of RNA. Coverage of TCR beta CDR3 amplification by immunoSEQ multiplex PCR extended to 54 Vbeta and 13 Jbeta. TCRdb re-derived calls from the immunoSEQ multiplex PCR reads in MiXCR, one entry per CDR3 protein. The sample yields some 150,000 distinct CDR3 sequences, over 85% seen once. CD8+ and CD4+ T cells from blood underwent TCR beta sequencing, which was carried out in a high-throughput format. The V gene end was trimmed by 5 bases and the J gene end by 1 base; junction bases not matched to a gene: 12. The CDR3 is made up of 16 amino acids. In germline, CDR1 is SQVTM, CDR2 ANQGSEA.

This chain uses TRBV29-1 with TRBJ1-1, with TRBD1 identical over 8 bases. The clonotype comes from a human donor with multiple sclerosis. Specimen: CD8+ T cells from PBMCs. The CDR3 loop reads CSVPRDRRLGNTEAFF. CDR3 DNA sequence: TGCAGCGTTCCCCGGGACAGGAGACTCGGGAACACTGAAGCTTTCTTT.